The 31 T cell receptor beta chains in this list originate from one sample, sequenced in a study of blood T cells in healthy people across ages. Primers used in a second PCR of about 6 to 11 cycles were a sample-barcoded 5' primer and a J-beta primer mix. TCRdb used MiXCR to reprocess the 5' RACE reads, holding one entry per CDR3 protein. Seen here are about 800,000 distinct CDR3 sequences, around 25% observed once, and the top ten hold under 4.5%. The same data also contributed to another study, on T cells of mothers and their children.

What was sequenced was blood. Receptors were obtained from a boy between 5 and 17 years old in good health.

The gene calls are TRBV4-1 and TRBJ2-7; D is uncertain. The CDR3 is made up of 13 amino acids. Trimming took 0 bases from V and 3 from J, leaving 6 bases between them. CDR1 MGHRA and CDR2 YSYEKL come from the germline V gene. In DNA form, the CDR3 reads TGCGCCAGCAGCCAAGACAGTTTCTACGAGCAGTACTTC. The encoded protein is CASSQDSFYEQYF.

The CDR3 is CASSSGTDGETQYF. As DNA, the CDR3 is TGCGCCAGCAGCTCTGGGACAGACGGGGAGACCCAGTACTTC. The chain joins TRBV5-1 to TRBJ2-5; the match to TRBD1 covers 7 bases. The CDR3 covers 14 residues. Germline assignment: CDR1 SGHRS and CDR2 YFSETQ. V lost 3 bases and J lost 5; bases outside the gene matches: 7.

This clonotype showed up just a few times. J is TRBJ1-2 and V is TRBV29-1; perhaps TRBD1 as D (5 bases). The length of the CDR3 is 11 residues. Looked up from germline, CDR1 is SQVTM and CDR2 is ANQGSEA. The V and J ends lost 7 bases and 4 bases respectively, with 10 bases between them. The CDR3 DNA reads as TGCAGCGGCGGGACGGCCTATGGCTACACCTTC. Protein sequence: CSGGTAYGYTF.

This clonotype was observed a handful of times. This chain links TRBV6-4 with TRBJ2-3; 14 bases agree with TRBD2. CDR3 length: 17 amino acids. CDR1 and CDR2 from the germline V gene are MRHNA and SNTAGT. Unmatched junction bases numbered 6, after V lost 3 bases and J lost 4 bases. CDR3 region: CASSEGTSGRLADTQYF. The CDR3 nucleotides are TGTGCCAGCAGTGAAGGGACTAGCGGGAGATTGGCAGATACGCAGTATTTT.

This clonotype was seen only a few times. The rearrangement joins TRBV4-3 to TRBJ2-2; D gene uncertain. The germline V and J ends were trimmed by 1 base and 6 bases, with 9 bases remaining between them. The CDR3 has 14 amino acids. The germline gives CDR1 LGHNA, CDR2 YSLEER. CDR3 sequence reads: CASSQVGLPGELFF. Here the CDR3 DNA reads TGCGCCAGCAGCCAAGTAGGGTTGCCCGGGGAGCTGTTTTTT.

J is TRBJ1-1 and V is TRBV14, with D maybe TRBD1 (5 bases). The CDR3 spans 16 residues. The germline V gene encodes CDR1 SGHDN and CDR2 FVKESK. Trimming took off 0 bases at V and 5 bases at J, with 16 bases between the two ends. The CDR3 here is CASSQDNFWGFTEAFF. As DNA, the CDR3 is TGTGCCAGCAGCCAAGATAATTTTTGGGGGTTTACTGAAGCTTTCTTT.

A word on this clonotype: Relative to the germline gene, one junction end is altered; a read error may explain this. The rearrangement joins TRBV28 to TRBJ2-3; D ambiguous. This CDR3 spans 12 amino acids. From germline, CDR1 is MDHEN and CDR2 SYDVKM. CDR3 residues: CASSLTRDTQFF. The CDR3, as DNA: TGTGCCAGCAGTTTAACTCGAGATACGCAGTTTTTT.

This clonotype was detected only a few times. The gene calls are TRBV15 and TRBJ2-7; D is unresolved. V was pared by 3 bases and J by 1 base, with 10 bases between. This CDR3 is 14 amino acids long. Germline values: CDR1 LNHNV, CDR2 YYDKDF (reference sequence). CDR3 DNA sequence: TGTGCCACCAGCAGGGCCGCTAATTCCTACGAGCAGTACTTC. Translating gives CATSRAANSYEQYF.

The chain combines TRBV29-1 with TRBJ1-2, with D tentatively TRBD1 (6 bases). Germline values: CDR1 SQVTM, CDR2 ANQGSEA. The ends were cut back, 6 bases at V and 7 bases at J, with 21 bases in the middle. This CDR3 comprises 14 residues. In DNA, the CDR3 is TGCAGCGTCGACCCCCTCCCGGGGGCGACTGGCTACACCTTC. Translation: CSVDPLPGATGYTF.

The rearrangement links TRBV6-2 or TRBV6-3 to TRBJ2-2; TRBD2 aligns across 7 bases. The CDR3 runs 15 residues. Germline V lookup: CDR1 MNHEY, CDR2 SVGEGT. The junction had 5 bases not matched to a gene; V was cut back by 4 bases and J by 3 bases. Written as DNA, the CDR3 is TGTGCCAGCAGTTCCCCGGCGGGAGACACCGGGGAGCTGTTTTTT. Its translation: CASSSPAGDTGELFF.

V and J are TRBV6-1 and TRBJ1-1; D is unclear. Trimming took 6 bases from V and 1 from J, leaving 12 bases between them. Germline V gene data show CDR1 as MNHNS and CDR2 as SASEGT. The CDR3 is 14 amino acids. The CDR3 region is CASSGGIGNTEAFF. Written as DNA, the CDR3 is TGTGCCAGCAGCGGAGGGATAGGGAACACTGAAGCTTTCTTT.

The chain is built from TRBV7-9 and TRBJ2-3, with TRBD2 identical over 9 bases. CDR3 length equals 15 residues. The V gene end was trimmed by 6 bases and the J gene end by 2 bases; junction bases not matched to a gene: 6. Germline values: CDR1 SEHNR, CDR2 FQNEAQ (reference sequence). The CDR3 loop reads CASRNERGDTDTQYF. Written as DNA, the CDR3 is TGTGCCAGCAGGAATGAGCGGGGGGACACAGATACGCAGTATTTT.

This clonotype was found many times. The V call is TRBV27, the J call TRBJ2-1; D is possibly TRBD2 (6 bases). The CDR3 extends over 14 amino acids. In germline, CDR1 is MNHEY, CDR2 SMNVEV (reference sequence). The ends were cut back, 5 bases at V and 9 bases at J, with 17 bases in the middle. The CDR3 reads CASSPTVGLSEQFF. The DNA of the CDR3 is TGTGCCAGCAGTCCCACGGTAGGACTAAGTGAGCAGTTCTTC.

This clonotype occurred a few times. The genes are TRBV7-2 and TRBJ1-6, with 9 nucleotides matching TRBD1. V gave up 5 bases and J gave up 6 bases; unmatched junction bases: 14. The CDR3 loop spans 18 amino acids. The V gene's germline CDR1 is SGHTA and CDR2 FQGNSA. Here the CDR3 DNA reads TGTGCCAGCAGCCCGACAGAGGTGGGACAGGGTTTTAATTCACCCCTCCACTTT. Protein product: CASSPTEVGQGFNSPLHF.

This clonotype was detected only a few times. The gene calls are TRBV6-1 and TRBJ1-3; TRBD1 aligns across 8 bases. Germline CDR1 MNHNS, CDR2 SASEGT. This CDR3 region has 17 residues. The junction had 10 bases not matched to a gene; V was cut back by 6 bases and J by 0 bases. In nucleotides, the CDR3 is TGTGCCAGCAGACTAGGGACAGGATTTTACTCTGGAAACACCATATATTTT. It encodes CASRLGTGFYSGNTIYF.

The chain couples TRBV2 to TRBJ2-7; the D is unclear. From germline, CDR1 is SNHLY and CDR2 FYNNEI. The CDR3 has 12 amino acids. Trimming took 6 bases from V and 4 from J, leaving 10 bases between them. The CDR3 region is CASRESGYEQYF. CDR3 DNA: TGTGCCAGCAGAGAATCGGGTTACGAGCAGTACTTC.

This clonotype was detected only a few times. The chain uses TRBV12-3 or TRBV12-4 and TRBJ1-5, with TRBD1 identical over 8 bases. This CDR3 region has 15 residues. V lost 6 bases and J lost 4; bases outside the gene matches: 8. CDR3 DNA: TGTGCCAGCAGACCTACCGGGACAGGAAATCAGCCCCAGCATTTT. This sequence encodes CASRPTGTGNQPQHF.

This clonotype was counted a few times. The CDR3 spells CASSQEFALDYGYTF. The CDR3 DNA sequence: TGCGCCAGCAGCCAAGAGTTCGCCCTCGACTATGGCTACACCTTC. This chain links TRBV4-3 with TRBJ1-2; D gene uncertain. The germline CDR1 and CDR2 sequences are LGHNA and YSLEER. V was clipped by 0 bases and J by 3 bases, with 11 bases between them. The CDR3 contains 15 residues.

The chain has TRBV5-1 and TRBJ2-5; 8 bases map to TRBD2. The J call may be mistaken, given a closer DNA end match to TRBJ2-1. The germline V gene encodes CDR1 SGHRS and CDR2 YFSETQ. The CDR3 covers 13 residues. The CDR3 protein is CASSDTTSGEQFF. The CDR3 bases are TGCGCCAGCAGCGATACAACTAGCGGTGAGCAGTTCTTC.

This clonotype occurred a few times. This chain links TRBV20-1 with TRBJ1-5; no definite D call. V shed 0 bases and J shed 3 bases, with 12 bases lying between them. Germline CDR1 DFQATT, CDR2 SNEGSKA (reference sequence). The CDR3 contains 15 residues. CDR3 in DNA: TGCAGTGCTAGAGATCTGAGTGGGAACAATCAGCCCCAGCATTTT. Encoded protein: CSARDLSGNNQPQHF.

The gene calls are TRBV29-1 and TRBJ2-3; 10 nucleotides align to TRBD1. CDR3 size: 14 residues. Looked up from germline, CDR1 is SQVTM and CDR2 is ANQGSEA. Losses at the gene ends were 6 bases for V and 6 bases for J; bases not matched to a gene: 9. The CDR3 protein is CSVDDRGQSDTQYF. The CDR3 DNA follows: TGCAGCGTGGACGACAGGGGGCAATCGGATACGCAGTATTTT.

Written as DNA, the CDR3 is TGCAGTGCTAGTGGCAGCGTGGTAAATGAAAAACTGTTTTTT. Translating it yields CSASGSVVNEKLFF. The genes are TRBV20-1 and TRBJ1-4; unclear D gene. The CDR3 consists of 14 residues. Germline CDR1 is DFQATT and CDR2 is SNEGSKA (reference sequence). V gave up 3 bases and J gave up 5 bases, with 13 bases separating them.

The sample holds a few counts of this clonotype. The CDR3 protein is CASSRSLRGTGEWLQFF. CDR3 sequence (DNA): TGTGCCAGCAGCCGCTCTCTCAGAGGGACAGGCGAGTGGTTGCAGTTCTTC. The chain recombines TRBV3-1 with TRBJ2-1; 8 bases are a match to TRBD1. The CDR3 extends over 17 amino acids. Germline loops: CDR1 LGHDT, CDR2 YNNKEL (reference sequence). V was pared by 4 bases and J by 12 bases, with 20 bases of the junction left unmatched.

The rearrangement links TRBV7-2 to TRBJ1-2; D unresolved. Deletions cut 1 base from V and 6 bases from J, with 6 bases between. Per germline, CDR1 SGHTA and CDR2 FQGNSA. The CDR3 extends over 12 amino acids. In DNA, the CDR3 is TGTGCCAGCAGCTTAGAATGGGATGGCTACACCTTC. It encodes CASSLEWDGYTF.

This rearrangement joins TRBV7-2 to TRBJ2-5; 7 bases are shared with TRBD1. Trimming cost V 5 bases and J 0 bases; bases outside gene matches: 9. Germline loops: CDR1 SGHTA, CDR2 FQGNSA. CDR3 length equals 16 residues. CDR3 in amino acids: CASSPGQIKYQETQYF. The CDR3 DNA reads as TGTGCCAGCAGCCCGGGACAGATCAAGTACCAAGAGACCCAGTACTTC. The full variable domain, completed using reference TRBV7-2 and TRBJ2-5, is GAGVSQSPSNKVTEKGKDVELRCDPISGHTALYWYRQSLGQGLEFLIYFQGNSAPDKSGLPSDRFSAERTGGSVSTLTIQRTQQEDSAVYLCASSPGQIKYQETQYFGPGTRLLVL.

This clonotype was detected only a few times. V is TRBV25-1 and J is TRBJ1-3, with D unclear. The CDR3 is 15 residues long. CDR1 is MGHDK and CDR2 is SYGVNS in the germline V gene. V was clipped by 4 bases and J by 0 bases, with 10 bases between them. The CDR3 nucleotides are TGTGCCAGCAGTGTTTACGGAGGCTCTGGAAACACCATATATTTT. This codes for CASSVYGGSGNTIYF.

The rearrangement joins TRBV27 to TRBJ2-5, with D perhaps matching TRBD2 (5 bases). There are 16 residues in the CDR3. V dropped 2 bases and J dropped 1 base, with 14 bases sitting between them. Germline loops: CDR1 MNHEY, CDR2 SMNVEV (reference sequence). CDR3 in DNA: TGTGCCAGCAGTTTAAACTCGCGGGCGCCCCAAGAGACCCAGTACTTC. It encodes CASSLNSRAPQETQYF.

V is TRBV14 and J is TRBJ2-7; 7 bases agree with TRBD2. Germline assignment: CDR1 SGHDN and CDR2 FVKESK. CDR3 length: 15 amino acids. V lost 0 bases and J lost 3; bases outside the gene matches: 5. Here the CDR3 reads CASSQEPGGLYEQYF. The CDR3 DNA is TGTGCCAGCAGCCAAGAGCCGGGGGGACTCTACGAGCAGTACTTC.

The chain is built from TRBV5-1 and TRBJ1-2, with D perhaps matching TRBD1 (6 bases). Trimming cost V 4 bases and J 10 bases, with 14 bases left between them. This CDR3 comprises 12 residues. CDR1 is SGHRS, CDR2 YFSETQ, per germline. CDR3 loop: CASSQGYADYTF. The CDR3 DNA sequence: TGCGCCAGCAGCCAGGGGTATGCGGACTACACCTTC.

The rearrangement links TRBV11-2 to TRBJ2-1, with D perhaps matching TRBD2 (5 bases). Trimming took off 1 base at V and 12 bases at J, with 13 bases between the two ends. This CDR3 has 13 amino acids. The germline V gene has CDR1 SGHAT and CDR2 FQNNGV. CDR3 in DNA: TGTGCCAGCAGCTTAGGGGTCCTCGGAGGGCAGTTCTTC. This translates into CASSLGVLGGQFF.

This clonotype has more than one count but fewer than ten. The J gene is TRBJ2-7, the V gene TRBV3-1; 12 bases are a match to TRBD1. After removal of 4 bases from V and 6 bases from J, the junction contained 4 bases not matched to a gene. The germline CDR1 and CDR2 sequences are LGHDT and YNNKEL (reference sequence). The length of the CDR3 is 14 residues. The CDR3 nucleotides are TGTGCCAGCAGCCGCGGGACAGGGGGCGGCGAGCAGTACTTC. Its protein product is CASSRGTGGGEQYF.